The 10 T cell receptor beta chains in this list originate from one sample, sequenced in a study of Ad26.COV2.S vaccination and SARS-CoV-2 variants. Repertoires were generated with immunoSEQ multiplex PCR, while TCRdb's copy carries only in-frame clones and drops some. This sample has 410,000 or so clones, with approximately 92% found just once. Specified treatment: roughly 20 received Ad26.COV2.S at low or high dose, single or two shots; 5 received placebo; per-sample allocation not given. Material that was analyzed had been drawn on day 63 after the first vaccine or placebo injection. Sample: peripheral blood, taken in a trial of Ad26.COV2.S vaccine versus placebo. These receptors all come from a person between 18 and 59 years old who received the Ad26.COV2.S COVID-19 vaccine or a placebo.

The CDR3 sequence: CASSPLDGAAEAFF. Here the CDR3 DNA reads TGTGCCAGCTCACCGTTGGACGGCGCCGCTGAAGCTTTCTTT. This chain joins TRBV18 and TRBJ1-1; D call uncertain. The germline V and J ends were trimmed by 3 bases and 6 bases, with 14 bases remaining between them. The CDR3 runs to 14 residues. Germline CDR1 KGHSH, CDR2 LQKENI.

This clone was observed a single time. This rearrangement joins TRBV5-1 to TRBJ2-2, with TRBD1 matching 7 bases. Germline values: CDR1 SGHRS, CDR2 YFSETQ. The V gene end was trimmed by 1 base and the J gene end by 0 bases; junction bases not matched to a gene: 0. There are 15 residues in the CDR3. The CDR3 spells CASSLTGANTGELFF. The CDR3 coding sequence is TGCGCCAGCAGCTTGACAGGGGCGAACACCGGGGAGCTGTTTTTT.

The CDR3 protein is CASSQRLAGYTEAFF. CDR3 in DNA: TGCGCCAGCAGCCAACGTCTTGCAGGGTACACTGAAGCTTTCTTT. V gene TRBV5-1 combines with J gene TRBJ1-1; D is perhaps TRBD1 (5 bases). This CDR3 spans 15 amino acids. Trimming pared 4 bases from V and 3 bases from J, leaving 16 bases between. CDR1 and CDR2 from the germline V gene are SGHRS and YFSETQ.

J is TRBJ1-2 and V is TRBV10-2; D not certain. Germline CDR1 is WSHSY and CDR2 is SAAADI. V lost 0 bases, J lost 1 base, and 15 bases lay in between. The CDR3 covers 17 residues. The CDR3 coding sequence is TGCGCCAGCAGTGAGTCTATGGCACCGCGGTATAACTATGGCTACACCTTC. Its protein product is CASSESMAPRYNYGYTF.

The rearrangement joins TRBV4-1 to TRBJ2-3; TRBD1 matches at 8 bases. CDR1 and CDR2 (germline): MGHRA, YSYEKL. This CDR3 has 18 amino acids. V trimming: 2 bases; J trimming: 0 bases; junction bases outside the gene matches: 10. This chain's CDR3 is CASSQMVNRGSSTDTQYF. The CDR3 nucleotides are TGCGCCAGCAGCCAAATGGTAAACAGGGGGTCGAGCACAGATACGCAGTATTTT.

The V and J genes are TRBV11-2 and TRBJ2-2, with 12 bases that match TRBD2. Germline CDR1 reads SGHAT; CDR2 reads FQNNGV. This CDR3 is 19 amino acids long. V lost 2 bases to trimming and J lost 6 bases; unmatched junction nucleotides: 13. This CDR3 reads CASSLFPSGGALRPGELFF. Here the CDR3 DNA reads TGTGCCAGCAGCTTATTTCCTAGCGGGGGGGCCTTACGCCCCGGGGAGCTGTTTTTT.

J is TRBJ2-7 and V is TRBV6-6; 7 bases map to TRBD2. The CDR3 is made up of 16 amino acids. V lost 1 base, J lost 4 bases, and 10 bases stayed unmatched. Per the germline V gene, CDR1 is MNHNY and CDR2 is SVGAGI (reference sequence). CDR3 bases: TGTGCCAGCAGTTACTTCGGCGGGGGAACCCGGTACGAGCAGTACTTC. It translates to CASSYFGGGTRYEQYF.

V gene TRBV18 combines with J gene TRBJ1-2; a weak D match, TRBD1 (6 bases). Germline V gives CDR1 KGHSH, CDR2 LQKENI. The CDR3 consists of 16 residues. The V end was cut by 3 bases, the J end by 2 bases, with 16 bases between. CDR3 nucleotide sequence: TGTGCCAGCTCACCCCCCTCGGTGGGGGCAAACTATGGCTACACCTTC. It encodes CASSPPSVGANYGYTF.

The genes are TRBV9 and TRBJ1-1, with 8 bases identical to TRBD1. Germline trimming cut 2 bases from V and 4 bases from J; bases unmatched to any gene: 4. The germline CDR1 and CDR2 sequences are SGDLS and YYNGEE. The length of the CDR3 is 14 residues. This CDR3 reads CASSVDREGTEAFF. DNA of the CDR3: TGTGCCAGCAGCGTGGACAGGGAGGGCACTGAAGCTTTCTTT.

The V call is TRBV7-2, the J call TRBJ2-1; 10 bases are shared with TRBD2. V lost 1 base to trimming and J lost 2 bases; unmatched junction nucleotides: 5. The germline V gene has CDR1 SGHTA and CDR2 FQGNSA. This CDR3 is built from 17 residues. CDR3 sequence (DNA): TGTGCCAGCAGCTTAGTGTTCAGCGGGGGGGCCTACAATGAGCAGTTCTTC. Encoded protein: CASSLVFSGGAYNEQFF.